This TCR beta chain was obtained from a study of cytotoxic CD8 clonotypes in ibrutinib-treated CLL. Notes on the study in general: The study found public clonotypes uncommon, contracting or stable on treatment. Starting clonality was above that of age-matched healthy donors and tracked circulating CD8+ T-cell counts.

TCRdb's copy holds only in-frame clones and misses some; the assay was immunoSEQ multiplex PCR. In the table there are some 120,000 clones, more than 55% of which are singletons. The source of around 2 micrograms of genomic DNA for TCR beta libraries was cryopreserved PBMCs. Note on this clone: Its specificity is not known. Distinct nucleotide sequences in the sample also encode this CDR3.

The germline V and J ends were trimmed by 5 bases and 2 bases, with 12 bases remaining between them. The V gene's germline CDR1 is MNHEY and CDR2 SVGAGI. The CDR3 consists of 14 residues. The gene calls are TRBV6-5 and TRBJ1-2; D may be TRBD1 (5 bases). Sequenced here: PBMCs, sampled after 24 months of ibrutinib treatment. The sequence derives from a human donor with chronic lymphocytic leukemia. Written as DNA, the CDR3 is TGTGCCAGCAGTCCACTTGGGGGGAACTATGGCTACACCTTC. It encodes CASSPLGGNYGYTF.